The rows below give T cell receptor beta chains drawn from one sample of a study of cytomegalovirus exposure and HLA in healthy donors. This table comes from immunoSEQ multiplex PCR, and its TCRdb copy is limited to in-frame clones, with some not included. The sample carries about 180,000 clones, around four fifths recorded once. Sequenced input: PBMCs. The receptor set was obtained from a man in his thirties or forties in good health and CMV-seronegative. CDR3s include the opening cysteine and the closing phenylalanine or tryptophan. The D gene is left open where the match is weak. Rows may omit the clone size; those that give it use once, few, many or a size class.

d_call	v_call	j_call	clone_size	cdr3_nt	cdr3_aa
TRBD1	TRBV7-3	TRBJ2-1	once	TGTGCCAGCAGCCCAAGGACAGGGGAGTCCTACAATGAGCAGTTCTTC	CASSPRTGESYNEQFF
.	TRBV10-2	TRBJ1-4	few	TGCGCCAGCCGTGACGTGACGGGTGAAAAACTGTTTTTT	CASRDVTGEKLFF
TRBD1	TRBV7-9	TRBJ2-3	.	TGTGCCAGCAGCAAAGACAGGGATCGCACAGATACGCAGTATTTT	CASSKDRDRTDTQYF
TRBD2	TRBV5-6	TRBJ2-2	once	TGTGCCAGCAGCTTTTCGCCTAGCGGGAGCTGGGAGCTGTTTTTT	CASSFSPSGSWELFF
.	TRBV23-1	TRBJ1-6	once	TGCGCCAGCAGTCAATCGGGGCGGCATTCACCCCTCCACTTT	CASSQSGRHSPLHF
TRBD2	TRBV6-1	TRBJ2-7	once	TGTGCCAGCAGGGGGCGGGGGTCCTACGAGCAGTACTTC	CASRGRGSYEQYF
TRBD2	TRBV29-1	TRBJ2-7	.	TGCAGCGCAGTAGCGGGGGGAGGCGAGCAGTACTTC	CSAVAGGGEQYF
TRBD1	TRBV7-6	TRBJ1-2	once	TGTGCCAGCAGTTATGGACAGGGCGGATTTGGCTACACCTTC	CASSYGQGGFGYTF
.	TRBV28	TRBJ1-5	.	TGTGCCAGCAGTACATCGGAAGGGGTTCAGCCCCAGCATTTT	CASSTSEGVQPQHF
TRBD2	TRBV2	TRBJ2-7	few	TGTGCCAGCACCTCCACCGGGAGGGTCGGCGAGCAGTACTTC	CASTSTGRVGEQYF
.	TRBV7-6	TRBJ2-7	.	TGTGCCAGCAGCTTAGGGGGAGCGGGTCCTTCCTACGAGCAGTACTTC	CASSLGGAGPSYEQYF